Following are 15 T cell receptor beta chains from one sample sequenced in a study of blood T cell repertoires in COVID-19. Some clones are missing from TCRdb's copy, which holds only in-frame ones; the method was immunoSEQ multiplex PCR. The sample lists nearly 250,000 clones; about 82% were seen once. The sequenced material came from PBMCs or T cells enriched from blood (not recorded which). The receptors derive from a woman aged 45-65 years who had recovered from COVID-19.

This sequence joins TRBV4-1 and TRBJ1-6; 10 nucleotides match TRBD1. Losses at the gene ends were 1 base for V and 7 bases for J; bases not matched to a gene: 4. CDR1 and CDR2 from the germline V gene are MGHRA and YSYEKL. The CDR3 runs 16 residues. The CDR3 is CASSQGQGARNSPLHF. As DNA, the CDR3 is TGCGCCAGCAGCCAAGGACAGGGGGCGCGAAATTCACCCCTCCACTTT.

The V call is TRBV18, the J call TRBJ1-4, with TRBD1 identical over 8 bases. Germline V CDR1 and CDR2: KGHSH, LQKENI. Losses at the gene ends were 5 bases for V and 7 bases for J; bases not matched to a gene: 6. The CDR3 length is 14 residues. The chain's CDR3 is CASSSGTGGEKLFF. In nucleotides, the CDR3 is TGTGCCAGCTCATCCGGGACAGGCGGTGAAAAACTGTTTTTT.

The chain couples TRBV27 to TRBJ2-3, with D possibly matching TRBD2 (6 bases). Trimming cost V 1 base and J 0 bases, with 11 bases left between them. In germline, CDR1 is MNHEY, CDR2 SMNVEV (reference sequence). This CDR3 has 16 residues. Here the CDR3 DNA reads TGTGCCAGCAGTTTATACGGGAGCACTAGCACAGATACGCAGTATTTT. Amino acids: CASSLYGSTSTDTQYF.

The genes are TRBV7-2 and TRBJ1-1; D perhaps matches TRBD1 (6 bases). Germline V gene sequence: CDR1 SGHTA, CDR2 FQGNSA. CDR3 length: 15 residues. The V end was cut by 5 bases, the J end by 0 bases, with 13 bases between. The CDR3 reads CASSPRQGMNTEAFF. CDR3 bases: TGTGCCAGCAGCCCTAGGCAGGGGATGAACACTGAAGCTTTCTTT. Based on the CDR3 plus reference TRBV7-2 and TRBJ1-1, the full variable domain is GAGVSQSPSNKVTEKGKDVELRCDPISGHTALYWYRQSLGQGLEFLIYFQGNSAPDKSGLPSDRFSAERTGGSVSTLTIQRTQQEDSAVYLCASSPRQGMNTEAFFGQGTRLTVV.

The CDR3 loop reads CASSTAPGTSVNEQYF. The CDR3 DNA follows: TGCGCCAGCAGCACGGCCCCCGGGACTAGCGTCAACGAGCAGTACTTC. The gene calls are TRBV5-1 and TRBJ2-7; 10 bases are shared with TRBD2. V dropped 4 bases and J dropped 5; count of bases not matched to a gene: 12. This CDR3 spans 16 amino acids. CDR1 and CDR2 from the germline V gene are SGHRS and YFSETQ. Full variable domain (outside the CDR3, taken from reference TRBV5-1 and TRBJ2-7): KAGVTQTPRYLIKTRGQQVTLSCSPISGHRSVSWYQQTPGQGLQFLFEYFSETQRNKGNFPGRFSGRQFSNSRSEMNVSTLELGDSALYLCASSTAPGTSVNEQYFGPGTRLTVT.

The V and J genes are TRBV6-2 or TRBV6-3 and TRBJ1-5, with TRBD1 matching over 9 bases. The V segment lost 6 bases and the J segment 1 base; nucleotides outside the gene matches: 7. CDR3 length: 16 residues. Looked up from germline, CDR1 is MNHEY and CDR2 is SVGEGT. CDR3 loop: CASSDRGWGSNQPQHF. CDR3 coding DNA: TGTGCCAGCAGCGACAGGGGGTGGGGAAGCAATCAGCCCCAGCATTTT.

The chain uses TRBV25-1 and TRBJ2-3, with TRBD2 matching over 7 bases. The ends lost 5 bases at V and 3 bases at J; junction bases unmatched: 11. From germline, CDR1 is MGHDK and CDR2 SYGVNS. The CDR3 totals 16 residues. CDR3 nucleotides: TGTGCCAGCAGTTCGAGAACGGGACTAAGAACAGATACGCAGTATTTT. It specifies CASSSRTGLRTDTQYF.

The chain is built from TRBV4-3 and TRBJ2-7, with 9 nucleotides matching TRBD1. From germline, CDR1 is LGHNA and CDR2 YSLEER. Trimming removed 2 bases from V and 5 bases from J; junction bases left unmatched: 13. This CDR3 contains 17 residues. In DNA form, the CDR3 reads TGCGCCAGCAGCCAAATGACACCGGGACAGGGCAGGGACGAGCAGTACTTC. Protein sequence: CASSQMTPGQGRDEQYF.

The rearrangement uses TRBV12-3 or TRBV12-4 and TRBJ1-1, with D possibly TRBD1 on 6 matching bases. V was clipped by 6 bases and J by 4 bases, with 12 bases between them. There are 13 residues in the CDR3. Here the CDR3 reads CASRRGQLTEAFF. The CDR3 DNA reads as TGTGCCAGCAGGAGGGGACAACTCACTGAAGCTTTCTTT.

This chain connects TRBV2 to TRBJ1-2; D unclear. From germline, CDR1 is SNHLY and CDR2 FYNNEI. Trimming cost V 4 bases and J 3 bases, with 18 bases left between them. The CDR3 is made up of 16 amino acids. DNA of the CDR3: TGTGCCAGCAGTGGGCTGGGCCACTCCGGTTACTATGGCTACACCTTC. Translation gives CASSGLGHSGYYGYTF.

The rearrangement joins TRBV4-1 to TRBJ1-1; D gene unclear. The CDR3 consists of 14 residues. V was cut by 4 bases and J by 1 base, with 10 bases left in between. The V gene's germline CDR1 is MGHRA and CDR2 YSYEKL. The CDR3: CASSPYLTNTEAFF. As DNA, the CDR3 is TGCGCCAGCAGCCCCTACCTTACGAACACTGAAGCTTTCTTT.

The CDR3 here is CASSQGVATTTDTQYF. The CDR3 bases are TGTGCCAGCAGCCAAGGAGTAGCGACGACCACAGATACGCAGTATTTT. The V call is TRBV5-6, the J call TRBJ2-3, with D perhaps matching TRBD2 (5 bases). Germline lookup yields CDR1 SGHDT and CDR2 YYEEEE. The V end lost 4 bases, the J end lost 2 bases, and 17 bases lay between the germline ends. This CDR3 spans 16 amino acids.

V and J are TRBV5-8 and TRBJ1-6, with D perhaps matching TRBD1 (6 bases). The CDR3 is 16 residues long. The V end lost 6 bases, the J end lost 7 bases, and 20 bases lay between the germline ends. From germline, CDR1 is SGHTS and CDR2 YDEGEE. The DNA of the CDR3 is TGTGCCAGCACCCAGTTGGGGGCCGGCCGAAATTCACCCCTCCACTTT. As protein: CASTQLGAGRNSPLHF. The full variable domain, in which reference TRBV5-8 and TRBJ1-6 provide the parts outside the CDR3, is EAGVTQSPTHLIKTRGQQATLRCSPISGHTSVYWYQQALGLGLQFLLWYDEGEERNRGNFPPRFSGRQFPNYSSELNVNALELEDSALYLCASTQLGAGRNSPLHFGNGTRLTVT.

The chain carries TRBV7-2 and TRBJ1-2; weak D call: TRBD1 (6 bases). Germline V CDR1 and CDR2: SGHTA, FQGNSA. The V end lost 3 bases, the J end lost 7 bases, and 12 bases lay between the germline ends. The CDR3 runs 13 residues. The CDR3 bases are TGTGCCAGCAGCTTCCCAGGGGTTAGTGGCTACACCTTC. It codes for CASSFPGVSGYTF.

The J gene is TRBJ2-1, the V gene TRBV5-1; 13 bases are shared with TRBD2. The CDR3 extends over 16 amino acids. Unmatched junction bases numbered 2, after V lost 0 bases and J lost 5 bases. The germline gives CDR1 SGHRS, CDR2 YFSETQ. This chain's CDR3 is CASSLAGTSGNNEQFF. CDR3 DNA: TGCGCCAGCAGCTTGGCCGGGACTAGCGGGAACAATGAGCAGTTCTTC.